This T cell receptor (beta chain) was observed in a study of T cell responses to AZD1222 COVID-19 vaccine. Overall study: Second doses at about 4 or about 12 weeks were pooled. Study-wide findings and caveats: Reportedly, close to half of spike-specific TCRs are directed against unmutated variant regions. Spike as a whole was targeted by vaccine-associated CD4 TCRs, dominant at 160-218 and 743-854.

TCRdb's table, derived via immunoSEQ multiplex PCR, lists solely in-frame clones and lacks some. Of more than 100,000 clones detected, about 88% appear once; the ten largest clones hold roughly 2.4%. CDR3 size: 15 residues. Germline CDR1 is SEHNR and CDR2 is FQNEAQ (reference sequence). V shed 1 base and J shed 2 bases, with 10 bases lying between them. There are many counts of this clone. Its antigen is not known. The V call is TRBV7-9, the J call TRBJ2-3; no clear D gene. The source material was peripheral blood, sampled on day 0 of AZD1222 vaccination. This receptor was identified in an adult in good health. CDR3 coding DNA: TGTGCCAGCAGCTTAGGGACCGTTAACACAGATACGCAGTATTTT. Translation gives CASSLGTVNTDTQYF.